The 6 T cell receptor beta chains presented below share a single source sample, sequenced in a study of blood T cell repertoires in COVID-19. Profiled with immunoSEQ multiplex PCR; TCRdb holds only in-frame clones, not every one. The sample records about 150,000 clones, about 83% being singletons. What was sequenced was peripheral blood. These receptors were taken from a woman at least 80 years old with acute or convalescent COVID-19.

V usage is TRBV7-9 and J usage is TRBJ1-1; D unclear. The V end lost 3 bases, the J end lost 1 base, and 12 bases lay between the germline ends. The CDR3 has 15 amino acids. Per the germline V gene, CDR1 is SEHNR and CDR2 is FQNEAQ (reference sequence). In nucleotides, the CDR3 is TGTGCCAGCAGCTTGGAGGGCGGCAGGAACACTGAAGCTTTCTTT. This gives the protein CASSLEGGRNTEAFF.

The rearrangement links TRBV29-1 to TRBJ2-6; possibly TRBD2 for D (6 bases). Germline lookup yields CDR1 SQVTM and CDR2 ANQGSEA. CDR3 size: 15 residues. V shed 4 bases and J shed 0 bases, with 10 bases lying between them. DNA for the CDR3: TGCAGCGTTGGGGGGGTCTACTCTGGGGCCAACGTCCTGACTTTC. Protein product: CSVGGVYSGANVLTF.

This clone was seen more than once but under ten times. This chain joins TRBV6-5 and TRBJ1-4; 10 bases line up with TRBD1. After removal of 5 bases from V and 8 bases from J, the junction contained 5 bases not matched to a gene. Germline V gives CDR1 MNHEY, CDR2 SVGAGI. The CDR3 runs to 14 residues. This CDR3 reads CASSSPTGGEKLFF. DNA for the CDR3: TGTGCCAGCAGTAGCCCGACAGGGGGCGAAAAACTGTTTTTT.

This clone was recorded once. This chain connects TRBV19 to TRBJ2-1; 9 positions match TRBD2. Germline-derived CDR1 and CDR2 are LNHDA and SQIVND (reference sequence). This CDR3 spans 15 amino acids. Germline trimming cut 10 bases from V and 4 bases from J; bases unmatched to any gene: 11. The CDR3 reads CATVDGAGGYNEQFF. CDR3 nucleotide sequence: TGTGCCACCGTAGACGGCGCGGGAGGGTACAATGAGCAGTTCTTC.

The chain is built from TRBV6-5 and TRBJ1-1; maybe TRBD1 (5 bases). Trimming took off 2 bases at V and 10 bases at J, with 17 bases between the two ends. This CDR3 is built from 14 residues. Germline CDR1 MNHEY, CDR2 SVGAGI. The CDR3 sequence: CASSYRKGGVGAFF. The CDR3 nucleotides read TGTGCCAGCAGTTACAGGAAGGGAGGGGTCGGAGCTTTCTTT.

The V call is TRBV7-3, the J call TRBJ1-1; 7 bases are shared with TRBD1. The germline gives CDR1 SGHTA, CDR2 FQGTGA. J gave up 11 bases and V 6 bases, and 12 bases lay outside the gene matches. The CDR3 spans 13 residues. Here the CDR3 reads CASSTGAGPLAFF. CDR3 nucleotides: TGTGCCAGCAGTACAGGGGCAGGGCCACTTGCTTTCTTT.